This TCR beta chain was documented in a study of shared clonotypes between healthy human individuals. For this clone: Its specificity is not known.

Study-wide results and limits: Roughly 4.6% of naive CD4 clonotypes were common to several donors.

J gave up 4 bases and V 2 bases, and 8 bases lay outside the gene matches. The CDR3 is made up of 15 amino acids. Looked up from germline, CDR1 is GTSNPN and CDR2 is SVGIG (reference sequence). The authors ran the assay at deep level. Clones were sequenced by immunoSEQ multiplex PCR, and TCRdb holds only the in-frame ones, with some missing. Among approximately 980,000 clones listed, approximately 80% were seen once. The source material was memory CD4+ T cells sorted from blood. The subset: CD45RA-negative fraction. This TCR was sampled from a man in his late teens or twenties in good health. J is TRBJ2-5 and V is TRBV30; 9 bases line up with TRBD2. The CDR3 sequence: CAWSLAGAPGETQYF. The CDR3 DNA is TGTGCCTGGAGTTTAGCGGGAGCTCCGGGAGAGACCCAGTACTTC.